This TCR beta chain was captured by sequencing in a study of technical replicates of blood from several donors. The repertoire was sequenced with immunoSEQ multiplex PCR; TCRdb's copy has only in-frame clones and lacks some. This table has around 70,000 clones, 85% to 95% appearing once. Germline assignment: CDR1 WNHNN and CDR2 SYGVQD (reference sequence). V lost 2 bases to trimming and J lost 4 bases, with 11 bases between them. This CDR3 has 14 amino acids. Sequences were obtained from T cells isolated from PBMCs. The sequence was obtained from a human donor in good health. The chain employs TRBV10-1 and TRBJ1-1; D is ambiguous. The CDR3 DNA sequence: TGCGCCAGCAGTGAGGTAAAACAGTGCACTGAAGCTTTCTTT. Protein product: CASSEVKQCTEAFF.